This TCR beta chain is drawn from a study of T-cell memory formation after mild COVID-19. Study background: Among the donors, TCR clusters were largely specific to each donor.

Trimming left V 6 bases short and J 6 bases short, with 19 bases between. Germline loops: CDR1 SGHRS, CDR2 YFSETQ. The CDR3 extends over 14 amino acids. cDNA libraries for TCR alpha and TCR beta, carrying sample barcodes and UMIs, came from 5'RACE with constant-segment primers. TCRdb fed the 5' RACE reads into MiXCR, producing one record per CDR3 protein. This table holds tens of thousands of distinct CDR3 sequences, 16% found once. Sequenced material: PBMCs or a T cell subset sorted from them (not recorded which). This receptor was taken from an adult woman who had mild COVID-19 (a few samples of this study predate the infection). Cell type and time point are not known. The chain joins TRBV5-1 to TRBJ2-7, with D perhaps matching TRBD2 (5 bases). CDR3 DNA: TGCGCCAGCACCGCGGGCCACGAGGCCCCCGAGCAGTACTTC. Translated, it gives CASTAGHEAPEQYF.